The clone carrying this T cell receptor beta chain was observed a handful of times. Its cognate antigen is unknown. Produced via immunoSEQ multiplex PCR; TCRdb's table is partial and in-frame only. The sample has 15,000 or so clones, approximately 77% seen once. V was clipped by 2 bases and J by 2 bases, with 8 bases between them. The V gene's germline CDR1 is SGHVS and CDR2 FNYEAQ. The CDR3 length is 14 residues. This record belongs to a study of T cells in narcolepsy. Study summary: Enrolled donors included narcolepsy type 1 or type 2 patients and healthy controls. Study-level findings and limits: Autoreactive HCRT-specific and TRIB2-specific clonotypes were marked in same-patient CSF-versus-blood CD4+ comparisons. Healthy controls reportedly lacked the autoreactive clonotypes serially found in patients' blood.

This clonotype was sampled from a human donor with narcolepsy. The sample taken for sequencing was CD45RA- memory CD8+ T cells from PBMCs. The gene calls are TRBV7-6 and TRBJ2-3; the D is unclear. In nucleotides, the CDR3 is TGTGCCAGCAGCTTACTGACCCACACAGATACGCAGTATTTT. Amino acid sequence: CASSLLTHTDTQYF.